These 28 T cell receptor beta chains came from one sample sequenced in a study of blood T cell repertoires in COVID-19. TCRdb's copy holds only in-frame clones and misses some; the assay was immunoSEQ multiplex PCR. This sample has 200,000 to 300,000 clones, with about four fifths found just once. Sequenced sample: peripheral blood. These receptors all stem from an elderly woman with COVID-19, enrolled during active disease.

Here the CDR3 DNA reads TGTGCCAGCAGCTTAATTACGCGGGAGCAGTTCTTC. It codes for CASSLITREQFF. V is TRBV7-2 and J is TRBJ2-1; D ambiguous. Trimming cost V 2 bases and J 10 bases, with 9 bases left between them. The CDR3 runs to 12 residues. Germline V lookup: CDR1 SGHTA, CDR2 FQGNSA.

With regard to this clone: The identical CDR3 is also encoded by other nucleotide sequences in the sample. The gene calls are TRBV5-1 and TRBJ1-1, with 8 bases lining up with TRBD1. CDR1 is SGHRS and CDR2 is YFSETQ in the germline V gene. The CDR3 covers 15 residues. With V trimmed by 2 bases and J by 0 bases, 3 bases remained unmatched. The CDR3: CASSLGTGLNTEAFF. In DNA, the CDR3 is TGCGCCAGCAGCTTAGGGACAGGTTTGAACACTGAAGCTTTCTTT.

V and J are TRBV29-1 and TRBJ1-6; possible D gene TRBD1, 5 bases. Trimming removed 5 bases from V and 12 bases from J, with 11 bases in between. The length of the CDR3 is 11 residues. In germline, CDR1 is SQVTM, CDR2 ANQGSEA. For the CDR3, the DNA is TGCAGCGTTTCGTTGGGGGGACCCCTCCACTTT. Translation: CSVSLGGPLHF.

A remark on this clone: The same CDR3 arises from other DNA sequences in this sample as well. CDR3 coding DNA: TGTGCCAGCAGTTACTCGCGGGGCCGGTACGAGCAGTACTTC. It is translated as CASSYSRGRYEQYF. The V gene is TRBV6-5, the J gene TRBJ2-7; tentatively, D is TRBD2 (6 bases). The V end lost 0 bases, the J end lost 4 bases, and 10 bases lay between the germline ends. Germline V gene data show CDR1 as MNHEY and CDR2 as SVGAGI. This CDR3 contains 14 residues.

This chain joins TRBV7-2 and TRBJ1-1, with D perhaps TRBD1 (5 bases). The CDR3 consists of 16 residues. The V end was cut by 1 base, the J end by 0 bases, with 12 bases between. CDR1 is SGHTA, CDR2 FQGNSA, per germline. This chain's CDR3 is CASSLEAAGVNTEAFF. As DNA, the CDR3 is TGTGCCAGCAGCTTAGAAGCCGCGGGGGTGAACACTGAAGCTTTCTTT.

This clone has just a few counts. CDR3 in DNA: TGTGCCAGCAGCAGACCGACAGCTAGCACCGGGGAGCTGTTTTTT. It specifies CASSRPTASTGELFF. This chain connects TRBV9 to TRBJ2-2; D perhaps matches TRBD1 (5 bases). V was trimmed by 4 bases and J by 4 bases, leaving 14 bases between them. Germline CDR1 reads SGDLS; CDR2 reads YYNGEE. This CDR3 has 15 residues.

The chain recombines TRBV19 with TRBJ1-5; D is unclear. CDR3 size: 13 residues. Germline CDR1 reads LNHDA; CDR2 reads SQIVND (reference sequence). Deletions cut 5 bases from V and 7 bases from J, with 12 bases between. The CDR3 reads CASSDIRGQPQHF. The CDR3 DNA reads as TGTGCCAGTAGTGACATTCGAGGGCAGCCCCAGCATTTT.

J is TRBJ1-5 and V is TRBV12-3 or TRBV12-4; weak D call: TRBD1 (5 bases). V was clipped by 7 bases and J by 4 bases, with 11 bases between them. The CDR3 has 13 residues. The CDR3 DNA reads as TGTGCCAGCACGCCAGGGTTAAATCAGCCCCAGCATTTT. Its translation: CASTPGLNQPQHF.

The rearrangement joins TRBV5-8 to TRBJ1-1; D unresolved. V was cut by 4 bases and J by 0 bases, with 13 bases left in between. This CDR3 region has 15 residues. Germline V gene data show CDR1 as SGHTS and CDR2 as YDEGEE. The CDR3 region is CASSLTYPLNTEAFF. The CDR3 DNA follows: TGTGCCAGCAGCCTTACCTATCCGTTGAACACTGAAGCTTTCTTT.

This chain links TRBV12-5 with TRBJ1-1; no reliable D call. Trimming removed 0 bases at V and 2 bases at J, with 19 bases between. The CDR3 is 18 amino acids. Germline values: CDR1 LGHNT, CDR2 FRNRAP. The CDR3 DNA sequence: TGTGCTAGTGGTTTGGTATTGTCCCGAGGGCTGTTCAACACTGAAGCTTTCTTT. It is translated as CASGLVLSRGLFNTEAFF.

The chain recombines TRBV24-1 with TRBJ2-1; tentative D call: TRBD2 (6 bases). This CDR3 contains 14 residues. Germline V gene lookup returns CDR1 KGHDR and CDR2 SFDVKD. Trimming took off 4 bases at V and 7 bases at J, with 13 bases between the two ends. This CDR3 reads CATSDPGTSNEQFF. CDR3 DNA: TGTGCCACCAGTGACCCGGGGACTTCGAATGAGCAGTTCTTC.

The V and J genes are TRBV29-1 and TRBJ2-2; TRBD1 might be the D (6 bases). The CDR3 is 14 residues long. The V end lost 3 bases, the J end lost 1 base, and 9 bases lay between the germline ends. Germline V gene data show CDR1 as SQVTM and CDR2 as ANQGSEA. CDR3 loop: CSVDGRGNTGELFF. For the CDR3, the DNA is TGCAGCGTTGACGGCAGGGGGAACACCGGGGAGCTGTTTTTT.

The genes are TRBV10-3 and TRBJ2-7, with TRBD2 identical over 11 bases. The length of the CDR3 is 14 residues. The germline CDR1 and CDR2 sequences are ENHRY and SYGVKD. V dropped 3 bases and J dropped 2; count of bases not matched to a gene: 0. CDR3 protein: CAISDSGRAYEQYF. CDR3 DNA sequence: TGTGCCATCAGTGATAGCGGGAGGGCCTACGAGCAGTACTTC.

V usage is TRBV18 and J usage is TRBJ2-1; possible D gene TRBD1, 6 bases. There are 14 residues in the CDR3. The V gene's germline CDR1 is KGHSH and CDR2 LQKENI. Trimming pared 6 bases from V and 10 bases from J, leaving 19 bases between. CDR3 nucleotide sequence: TGTGCCAGCTCCGGGAACCAACGGACAGAAGAGCAGTTCTTC. Its translation is CASSGNQRTEEQFF. The variable domain in full, with the rest retrieved from reference TRBV18 and TRBJ2-1, is NAGVMQNPRHLVRRRGQEARLRCSPMKGHSHVYWYRQLPEEGLKFMVYLQKENIIDESGMPKERFSAEFPKEGPSILRIQQVVRGDSAAYFCASSGNQRTEEQFFGPGTRLTVL.

For this clone: The sample holds other DNA sequences that translate to the same CDR3. The chain has TRBV3-1 (or the pseudogene TRBV3-2) and TRBJ1-5; D uncertain. CDR1 and CDR2 from the germline V gene are LGHDT and YNNKEL (reference sequence). The CDR3 totals 13 residues. V was shortened by 0 bases and J by 7 bases, with 7 bases between the two germline ends. CDR3 bases: TGTGCCAGCAGCCAAGAAGGCAGGCAGCCCCAGCATTTT. It is translated as CASSQEGRQPQHF.

The V gene is TRBV5-8, the J gene TRBJ2-1; 7 bases fit TRBD1. Unmatched junction bases numbered 5, after V lost 4 bases and J lost 1 base. The CDR3 spans 15 residues. The germline CDR1 and CDR2 sequences are SGHTS and YDEGEE. This CDR3 reads CASSAGGRSYNEQFF. DNA of the CDR3: TGTGCCAGCAGCGCAGGGGGTCGATCCTACAATGAGCAGTTCTTC.

The chain links TRBV29-1 to TRBJ2-1; D unresolved. Trimming left V 6 bases short and J 6 bases short, with 9 bases between. The length of the CDR3 is 11 residues. Germline CDR1 and CDR2: SQVTM and ANQGSEA. CDR3 bases: TGCAGCGTCGATCGGGTCAATGAGCAGTTCTTC. Residues: CSVDRVNEQFF.

The chain employs TRBV7-2 and TRBJ1-1; 7 bases are a match to TRBD1. CDR1 and CDR2 from the germline V gene are SGHTA and FQGNSA. CDR3 length: 15 residues. V lost 5 bases and J lost 5; bases outside the gene matches: 11. CDR3 loop: CASSPRQGMVTEAFF. The CDR3, as DNA: TGTGCCAGCAGCCCCCGACAGGGTATGGTGACTGAAGCTTTCTTT.

The rearrangement links TRBV24-1 to TRBJ2-2; D possibly corresponds to TRBD2 (5 bases). V lost 9 bases and J 5 bases, leaving 12 bases between the germline ends. The length of the CDR3 is 13 residues. Germline V gives CDR1 KGHDR, CDR2 SFDVKD. The CDR3 DNA is TGTGCCACCGCTGAGTGGAGGACCGGGGAGCTGTTTTTT. It codes for CATAEWRTGELFF.

The chain carries TRBV25-1 and TRBJ2-2; weak D call: TRBD2 (7 bases). This CDR3 has 16 residues. The V gene's germline CDR1 is MGHDK and CDR2 SYGVNS. Deletions cut 3 bases from V and 6 bases from J, with 17 bases between. The DNA for the CDR3 is TGTGCCAGCAGTGAGGCGGGGGCGAGGAGGGCCGGGGAGCTGTTTTTT. Protein product: CASSEAGARRAGELFF. The whole variable domain, filled in from reference TRBV25-1 and TRBJ2-2, reads EADIYQTPRYLVIGTGKKITLECSQTMGHDKMYWYQQDPGMELHLIHYSYGVNSTEKGDLSSESTVSRIRTEHFPLTLESARPSHTSQYLCASSEAGARRAGELFFGEGSRLTVL.

This clone was observed a few times. This chain joins TRBV7-2 and TRBJ2-3; 9 nucleotides align to TRBD2. The CDR3 covers 14 residues. Germline V CDR1 and CDR2: SGHTA, FQGNSA. The trim removed 7 bases at V and 3 bases at J, leaving 5 bases unmatched. CDR3 nucleotides: TGTGCCAGCACCCTGGGACTAGCAACAGATACGCAGTATTTT. Amino acid sequence: CASTLGLATDTQYF.

V usage is TRBV5-5 and J usage is TRBJ1-4, with TRBD1 identical over 10 bases. This CDR3 comprises 15 residues. Germline V gives CDR1 SGHKS, CDR2 YYEKEE (reference sequence). Losses at the gene ends were 0 bases for V and 7 bases for J; bases not matched to a gene: 3. This CDR3 reads CASSLGDRGPEKLFF. The CDR3 coding sequence is TGTGCCAGCAGCTTGGGGGACAGGGGACCTGAAAAACTGTTTTTT. The variable domain in full, with the rest retrieved from reference TRBV5-5 and TRBJ1-4, is DAGVTQSPTHLIKTRGQQVTLRCSPISGHKSVSWYQQVLGQGPQFIFQYYEKEERGRGNFPDRFSARQFPNYSSELNVNALLLGDSALYLCASSLGDRGPEKLFFGSGTQLSVL.

The chain uses TRBV15 and TRBJ2-5; TRBD2 matches at 7 bases. Germline V lookup: CDR1 LNHNV, CDR2 YYDKDF (reference sequence). The ends lost 1 base at V and 5 bases at J; junction bases unmatched: 7. There are 15 residues in the CDR3. The CDR3 sequence: CATSRAAGVGETQYF. CDR3 DNA sequence: TGTGCCACCAGCAGAGCGGCGGGAGTGGGGGAGACCCAGTACTTC.

Turning to this clone: The same CDR3 also results from other DNA sequences found in this sample. V usage is TRBV28 and J usage is TRBJ1-2; D is possibly TRBD1 (5 bases). V was cut by 4 bases and J by 5 bases, with 11 bases left in between. This CDR3 has 13 residues. Germline V gene sequence: CDR1 MDHEN, CDR2 SYDVKM. The CDR3 loop reads CASSSQGLYGYTF. The CDR3 DNA reads as TGTGCCAGCAGTTCCCAGGGCTTGTATGGCTACACCTTC.

The chain couples TRBV7-3 to TRBJ1-2; TRBD1 might be the D (5 bases). V was cut by 4 bases and J by 4 bases, with 19 bases left in between. This CDR3 is 16 amino acids long. The germline V gene has CDR1 SGHTA and CDR2 FQGTGA. This CDR3 reads CASSSQPGQLSYGYTF. CDR3 DNA sequence: TGTGCCAGCAGCTCCCAACCCGGACAACTGTCCTATGGCTACACCTTC.

The chain links TRBV5-8 to TRBJ1-5; possible D gene TRBD1, 6 bases. V was pared by 3 bases and J by 9 bases, with 16 bases between. The CDR3 is 14 residues long. Germline CDR1 is SGHTS and CDR2 is YDEGEE. The CDR3 protein is CASSWGGREVPQHF. CDR3 nucleotide sequence: TGTGCCAGCAGCTGGGGGGGCCGGGAGGTGCCCCAGCATTTT.

The CDR3 spells CASSPNWESGETEAFF. The CDR3 DNA is TGTGCCAGTAGTCCCAACTGGGAATCAGGGGAAACTGAAGCTTTCTTT. This rearrangement joins TRBV19 to TRBJ1-1, with a tentative D call TRBD1 (6 bases). Per germline, CDR1 LNHDA and CDR2 SQIVND (reference sequence). The CDR3 spans 16 residues. Trimming shortened V by 5 bases and J by 5 bases, and 21 bases separated the two germline ends.

This clone was counted only a few times. The chain recombines TRBV18 with TRBJ2-1; 12 nucleotides line up with TRBD2. The germline V gene encodes CDR1 KGHSH and CDR2 LQKENI. J was trimmed by 4 bases and V by 5 bases; bases with no gene match: 3. This CDR3 spans 15 amino acids. The CDR3 loop reads CASSRTSGIYNEQFF. CDR3 DNA: TGTGCCAGCTCAAGGACTAGCGGGATTTACAATGAGCAGTTCTTC.